Here is one T cell receptor beta chain with its context. Assay: immunoSEQ multiplex PCR; the TCRdb copy retains only in-frame clones and omits some. In the table there are 30,000 to 35,000 clones, about 96% of which are singletons. This record belongs to a study of preoperative IRX-2 immunotherapy in early breast cancer. Sample treatment: preoperative locoregional IRX-2 cytokine immunotherapy. V lost 2 bases to trimming and J lost 4 bases; unmatched junction nucleotides: 5. From germline, CDR1 is SGHTA and CDR2 FQGNSA. The CDR3 is made up of 15 amino acids. The TCR was taken from a human donor with breast cancer. The chain combines TRBV7-2 with TRBJ1-3; 7 bases map to TRBD1. This material was obtained from a patient treated with IRX-2 immunotherapy. This CDR3 is CASSLMGQQGNTIYF. In DNA form, the CDR3 reads TGTGCCAGCAGCTTAATGGGACAGCAAGGAAACACCATATATTTT.